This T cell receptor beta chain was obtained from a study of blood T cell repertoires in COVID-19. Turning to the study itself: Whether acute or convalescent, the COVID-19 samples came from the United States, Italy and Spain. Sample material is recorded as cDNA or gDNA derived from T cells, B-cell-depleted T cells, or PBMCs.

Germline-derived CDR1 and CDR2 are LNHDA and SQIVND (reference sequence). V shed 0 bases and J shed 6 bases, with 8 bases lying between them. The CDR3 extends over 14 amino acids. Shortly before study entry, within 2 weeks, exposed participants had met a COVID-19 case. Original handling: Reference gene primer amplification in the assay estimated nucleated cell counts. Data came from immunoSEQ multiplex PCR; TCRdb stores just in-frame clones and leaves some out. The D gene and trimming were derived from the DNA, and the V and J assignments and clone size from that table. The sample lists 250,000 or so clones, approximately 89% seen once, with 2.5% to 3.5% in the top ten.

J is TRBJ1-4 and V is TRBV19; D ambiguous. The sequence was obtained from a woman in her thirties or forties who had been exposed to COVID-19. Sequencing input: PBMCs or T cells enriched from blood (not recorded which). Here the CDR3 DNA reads TGTGCCAGTAGTATAGAATTGGCGGATGAAAAACTGTTTTTT. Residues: CASSIELADEKLFF.